The T cell receptor beta chain under discussion was sequenced for a study of blood T cell repertoires in COVID-19. Whole-study context: COVID-19 samples, acute and convalescent, were from the United States, Italy and Spain. In each case, the material was cDNA or gDNA derived from T cells, B-cell-depleted T cells, or PBMCs.

Trimming removed 5 bases from V and 4 bases from J; junction bases left unmatched: 11. CDR1 and CDR2 from the germline V gene are SGHTA and FQGNSA. The CDR3 covers 17 residues. In the authors' methods: Researchers report that nucleated cell counts were estimated from reference gene primer amplification. This table comes from immunoSEQ multiplex PCR, and its TCRdb copy is limited to in-frame clones, with some not included. V and J calls and clone size come straight from that table; D and trimming were deduced from the DNA. The sample includes over 250,000 clones, 70% to 90% of them seen just once. Material for sequencing was peripheral blood. V is TRBV7-2 and J is TRBJ2-5; TRBD2 aligns across 12 bases. The TCR was taken from a woman aged 60-70 years with acute or convalescent COVID-19. The DNA of the CDR3 is TGTGCCAGCAGCCGCGGACTAGCGGGATCTCAAAGAGAGACCCAGTACTTC. Protein: CASSRGLAGSQRETQYF.